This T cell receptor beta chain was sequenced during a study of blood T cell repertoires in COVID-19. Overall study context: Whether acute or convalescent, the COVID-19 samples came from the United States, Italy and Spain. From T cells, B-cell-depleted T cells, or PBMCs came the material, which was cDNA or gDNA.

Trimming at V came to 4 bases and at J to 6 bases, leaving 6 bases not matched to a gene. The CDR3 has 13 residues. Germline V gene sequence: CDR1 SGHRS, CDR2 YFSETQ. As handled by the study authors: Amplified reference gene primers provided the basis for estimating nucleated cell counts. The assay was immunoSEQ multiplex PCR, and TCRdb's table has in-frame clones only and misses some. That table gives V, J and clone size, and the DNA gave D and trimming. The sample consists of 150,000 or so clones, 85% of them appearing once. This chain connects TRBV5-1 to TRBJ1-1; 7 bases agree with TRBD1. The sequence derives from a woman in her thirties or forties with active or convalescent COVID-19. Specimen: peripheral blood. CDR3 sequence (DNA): TGCGCCAGCAGCGGCCGGGACAGAGCTGAAGCTTTCTTT. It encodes CASSGRDRAEAFF.